This TCR beta chain was identified during a study of blood T cell repertoires in COVID-19 (dated by TCRdb to 2020 to 2022). Study-wide context: The collaborator samples originated in the United States, Italy and Spain and spanned the acute and convalescent phases of COVID-19. The material from the prospective study consisted of cDNA or gDNA derived from T cells, B-cell-depleted T cells, or PBMCs. Subjects who had been exposed to COVID-19, were actively infected with it, or had recovered from it provided the deeply sampled blood TCRbeta repertoires that made up the dataset. The repertoires were made available in a free public database intended to serve as a resource for research on the immune response to SARS-CoV-2. Samples came from the ongoing ImmuneRACE study (first 160 participants) plus 1,254 subjects from 6 global collaborators. Sample metadata almost always included a de-identified subject ID, COVID-19 status, age in years and sex. Where available, HLA class I and class II types were taken from metadata supplied by the sample provider and were not determined by assay-based typing.

TCRbeta CDR3 regions were amplified from genomic DNA using the immunoSEQ Assay, a bias-controlled multiplex PCR. From the authors' description of their analysis: Within the assay, amplification of reference gene primers was used to estimate how many nucleated cells each sample contained. Sequence reads were collapsed and filtered to measure the absolute abundance of every unique TCRbeta CDR3 rearrangement. Productive Simpson clonality was computed per sample as the square root of Simpson's diversity index over productive rearrangements. Imported from immuneACCESS, the table was reduced by TCRdb to in-frame sequences with V and J called. These copies leave out some clones; in studies compared against another copy, an unresolved V gene accounts for under half, and the cause of the remainder is not known. V and J calls and clone size are given by that table; D and trimming were obtained from the DNA. This sample holds 400,000 to 550,000 clones; approximately 90% were observed only once. The leading ten clones occupy 4.3% of the sample.

Study-wide conclusions, independent of this receptor: The quantity of clinical and demographic metadata differed by source and by participant and was supplied without curation.

Whole blood was collected in K2EDTA tubes by collaborating institutions according to the institutions' own protocols. For TCRbeta analysis, collaborator samples were shipped as frozen whole blood, as isolated PBMCs, or as DNA extracted from either sample type. Remarks on this clone: Its antigen is not yet known. No much larger clone is present one base from it, and per-base qualities are unavailable.

According to the germline V gene, CDR1 reads KGHDR and CDR2 reads SFDVKD. V was cut back by 0 bases and J by 1 base, leaving a gap of 17 bases between them. The CDR3 sequence holds 19 residues, the cysteine and phenylalanine included. The retained sequence is limited to the CDR3, 57 bases, with the frame set at the first base. The source material was peripheral blood. The chain employs TRBV24-1 and TRBJ2-2; a tentative D match to TRBD1 spans 5 bases. The clonotype comes from a woman aged 30 to 39 with acute or convalescent COVID-19. The nucleotides read TGTGCCACCAGTGATTTGCACCTCACCGGAGACAGGAACACCGGGGAGCTGTTTTTT. Its protein product is CATSDLHLTGDRNTGELFF.